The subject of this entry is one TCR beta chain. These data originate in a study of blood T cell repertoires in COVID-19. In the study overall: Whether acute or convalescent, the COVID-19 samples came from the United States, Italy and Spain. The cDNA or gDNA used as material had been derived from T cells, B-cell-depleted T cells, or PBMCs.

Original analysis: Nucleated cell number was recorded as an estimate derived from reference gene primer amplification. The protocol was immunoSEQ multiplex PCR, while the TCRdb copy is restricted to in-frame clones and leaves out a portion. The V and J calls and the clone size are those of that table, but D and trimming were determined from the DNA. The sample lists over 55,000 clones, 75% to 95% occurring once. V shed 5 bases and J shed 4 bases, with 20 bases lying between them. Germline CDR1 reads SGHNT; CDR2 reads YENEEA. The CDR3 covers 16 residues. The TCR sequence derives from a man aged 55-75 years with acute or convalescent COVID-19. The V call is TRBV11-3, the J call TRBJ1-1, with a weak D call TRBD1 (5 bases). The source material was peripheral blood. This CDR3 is CASSLGGTRGSTEAFF. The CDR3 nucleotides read TGTGCCAGCAGCCTGGGGGGAACAAGAGGATCCACTGAAGCTTTCTTT.